Below, 8 T cell receptor beta chains from the same sample are listed, as sequenced in a study of early stage breast cancer tumors. Profiled with immunoSEQ multiplex PCR; TCRdb holds only in-frame clones, not every one. The data show about 58,000 clones, over 65% seen once. Sequences were obtained from blood. All receptors derive from a person aged 25 to 39 with breast cancer.

The chain uses TRBV10-3 and TRBJ2-1; 15 positions agree with TRBD2. This CDR3 is 20 amino acids long. In germline, CDR1 is ENHRY, CDR2 SYGVKD. Losses at the gene ends were 4 bases for V and 0 bases for J; bases not matched to a gene: 10. In DNA, the CDR3 is TGTGCCATCAGTGCCCCGGGACTAGCGGGAGGCCTTAGCTCCTACAATGAGCAGTTCTTC. Translated: CAISAPGLAGGLSSYNEQFF.

This clone has a single count. This chain connects TRBV5-1 to TRBJ2-7, with a weak D call TRBD1 (6 bases). Germline assignment: CDR1 SGHRS and CDR2 YFSETQ. The V end was cut by 1 base, the J end by 2 bases, with 13 bases between. The CDR3 is 15 amino acids. For the CDR3, the DNA is TGCGCCAGCAGCTTGCAGGGGCAGAGTACCTACGAGCAGTACTTC. Encoded protein: CASSLQGQSTYEQYF.

This chain links TRBV7-9 with TRBJ1-5, with D unresolved. CDR1 and CDR2 (germline): SEHNR, FQNEAQ (reference sequence). There are 16 residues in the CDR3. This CDR3 reads CAISRAVLYSNQPQHF. CDR3 DNA sequence: TGTGCTATATCCCGGGCGGTTCTTTATAGCAATCAGCCCCAGCATTTT. Drawing the rest from reference TRBV7-9 and TRBJ1-5, the complete variable domain is DTGVSQNPRHKITKRGQNVTFRCDPISEHNRLYWYRQTLGQGPEFLTYFQNEAQLEKSRLLSDRFSAERPKGSFSTLEIQRTEQGDSAMYLCAISRAVLYSNQPQHFGDGTRLSIL.

V and J are TRBV13 and TRBJ1-1, with D unresolved. CDR1 and CDR2 (germline): PRHDT, FYEKMQ (reference sequence). The CDR3 covers 12 residues. V lost 6 bases to trimming and J lost 1 base, with 6 bases between them. CDR3 loop: CASRLTNTEAFF. CDR3 bases: TGTGCCAGCAGACTGACGAACACTGAAGCTTTCTTT.

This clone occurred a few times. The rearrangement links TRBV6-5 to TRBJ2-7; 9 bases match TRBD1. The CDR3 sequence is 15 residues long. Trimming took 5 bases from V and 0 from J; bases not matched to a gene: 5. CDR1 is MNHEY and CDR2 is SVGAGI in the germline V gene. The CDR3 nucleotides read TGTGCCAGCAGTCCCGGGACAGGGATCTCCTACGAGCAGTACTTC. This encodes CASSPGTGISYEQYF.

The chain is built from TRBV19 and TRBJ2-1; TRBD2 matches 10 bases. The CDR3 is 14 amino acids. Trimming at V came to 2 bases and at J to 9 bases, leaving 4 bases not matched to a gene. Germline CDR1 LNHDA, CDR2 SQIVND (reference sequence). This CDR3 reads CASSIPSGRAEQFF. For the CDR3, the DNA is TGTGCCAGTAGTATACCTAGCGGGAGAGCTGAGCAGTTCTTC.

In this sample, this clone turned up once. V gene TRBV19 combines with J gene TRBJ2-1, with TRBD2 as a possible D gene (6 bases). The germline V and J ends were trimmed by 4 bases and 4 bases, with 14 bases remaining between them. Germline V gene sequence: CDR1 LNHDA, CDR2 SQIVND (reference sequence). There are 15 residues in the CDR3. This CDR3 reads CASSKTRDSYNEQFF. The CDR3 nucleotides read TGTGCCAGTAGTAAGACGCGGGACTCTTACAATGAGCAGTTCTTC.

The chain combines TRBV9 with TRBJ2-2; unclear D gene. Germline values: CDR1 SGDLS, CDR2 YYNGEE. V lost 4 bases to trimming and J lost 5 bases, with 6 bases between them. CDR3 length: 12 residues. CDR3 coding DNA: TGTGCCAGCAGCCCCTTTACCGGGGAGCTGTTTTTT. Encoded protein: CASSPFTGELFF.